The rows below give T cell receptor beta chains drawn from one sample of a study of blood T cell repertoires in COVID-19. Libraries were prepared by immunoSEQ multiplex PCR; TCRdb keeps only in-frame clonotypes and omits some of them. The data show 250,000 to 350,000 clones, 88% seen once. Sequenced material: PBMCs or T cells enriched from blood (not recorded which). Receptor source: a woman aged 55-70 years in a cohort exposed to, infected with or recovered from COVID-19 (not recorded which). Each CDR3 is given with its conserved first and last residue. The order of the fields is J gene, V gene, CDR3 protein.

j_call: TRBJ2-1; v_call: TRBV5-1; cdr3_aa: CASSLQAPEYNEQFF
j_call: TRBJ1-2; v_call: TRBV7-2; cdr3_aa: CASSLGQYYGYTF
j_call: TRBJ2-7; v_call: TRBV5-1; cdr3_aa: CASSLAPPSYEQYF
j_call: TRBJ2-5; v_call: TRBV7-2; cdr3_aa: CASRKGQPQETQYF
j_call: TRBJ1-2; v_call: TRBV5-1; cdr3_aa: CASSRSSGGYGYTF
j_call: TRBJ1-1; v_call: TRBV27; cdr3_aa: CASSPSTGWDTEAFF
j_call: TRBJ1-1; v_call: TRBV3-1/TRBV3-2; cdr3_aa: CASSQAWNTEAFF
j_call: TRBJ2-5; v_call: TRBV28; cdr3_aa: CASSSPLDRGLQETQYF
j_call: TRBJ2-3; v_call: TRBV4-2; cdr3_aa: CASSQALADTDTQYF
j_call: TRBJ2-2; v_call: TRBV5-4; cdr3_aa: CASSSSTGRTGELFF
j_call: TRBJ2-7; v_call: TRBV18; cdr3_aa: CASRTSANYEQYF